This T cell receptor beta chain was documented in a study of blood T cell repertoires in COVID-19. V was trimmed by 1 base and J by 8 bases, leaving 13 bases between them. Germline V gives CDR1 SGHRS, CDR2 YFSETQ. The CDR3 sequence is 15 residues long. Libraries were prepared by immunoSEQ multiplex PCR; TCRdb keeps only in-frame clonotypes and omits some of them. Altogether about 150,000 clones are present, approximately 80% being singletons, with the ten largest covering around 35%. This clone was recorded a few times. Sequenced material: peripheral blood. The receptor's source is a human donor in a cohort sampled during active COVID-19. V and J are TRBV5-1 and TRBJ1-6; D gene ambiguous. The CDR3 region is CASSLTHENYSPLHF. CDR3 nucleotides: TGCGCCAGCAGCTTGACCCATGAAAACTATTCACCCCTCCACTTT.